The source of this T cell receptor (beta chain) is a study of T cells expressing NK-cell markers. For the study at large: One of the eight sequenced donors was seronegative, whereas the other seven were HCMV-seropositive.

This CDR3 spans 13 amino acids. Looked up from germline, CDR1 is LNHNV and CDR2 is YYDKDF (reference sequence). To note about this clonotype: Its antigen is not known.

TCR beta libraries carry UMIs added by 5'RACE template switching. Using the 5' RACE reads, TCRdb records one entry per CDR3 protein without DNA. The table gives 300,000 to 500,000 distinct CDR3 sequences; the top ten clones make up roughly a tenth of it. Notes on the study in general: Once again these clonotypes came out on top in the CD3+CD56-NKG2C+ fraction of a few donors.

This receptor was taken from a woman between 50 and 59 years old in good health. J is TRBJ2-3 and V is TRBV15; TCRdb indicates TRBD2, and absent DNA this call remains unverified. Sequenced material: blood T cells: a sorted CD56 or NKG2C T cell subset, CD4+ or CD8+ T cells, or bulk PBMC T cells (not recorded which). The CDR3 region is CATSTRLTDTQYF.